This passage covers 24 T cell receptor beta chains from one sample sequenced in a study of blood T cell repertoires in COVID-19. Measured with immunoSEQ multiplex PCR; TCRdb has only the in-frame clones, and not every one. This sample has 150,000 to 180,000 clones, with about 85% found just once. Sequenced sample: peripheral blood. The receptors come from a woman aged 60-75 years with COVID-19, enrolled during active disease.

This rearrangement joins TRBV7-9 to TRBJ2-7, with TRBD1 matching 7 bases. This CDR3 comprises 17 residues. The V gene's germline CDR1 is SEHNR and CDR2 FQNEAQ (reference sequence). J lost 6 bases, V lost 1 base, and 15 bases had no gene match. CDR3 DNA sequence: TGTGCCAGCAGCTTAGTGGGGGACACCGGGCACAGGGGCGAGCAGTACTTC. It translates to CASSLVGDTGHRGEQYF.

The V gene is TRBV6-1, the J gene TRBJ2-5; D remains ambiguous. The CDR3 length is 15 residues. Germline CDR1 reads MNHNS; CDR2 reads SASEGT. The ends were cut back, 2 bases at V and 2 bases at J, with 12 bases in the middle. Here the CDR3 DNA reads TGTGCCAGCAGTGAACTACCGTATTCTCAAGAGACCCAGTACTTC. Protein: CASSELPYSQETQYF.

This clone was seen only once. The chain couples TRBV6-5 to TRBJ1-5; no clear D gene. The V end was cut by 4 bases, the J end by 0 bases, with 10 bases between. The CDR3 loop spans 15 amino acids. Germline V CDR1 and CDR2: MNHEY, SVGAGI. The CDR3 DNA is TGTGCCAGCAGTTCCCTTGGACTTAGCAATCAGCCCCAGCATTTT. Translating gives CASSSLGLSNQPQHF.

The CDR3 reads CATSAGHPNTEAFF. CDR3 nucleotides: TGTGCCACCAGTGCGGGACACCCGAACACTGAAGCTTTCTTT. This rearrangement joins TRBV24-1 to TRBJ1-1; the D gene is possibly TRBD1 (6 bases). The CDR3 is 14 residues long. The V gene lost 5 bases and the J gene lost 1 base, with 10 bases spanning the gap. CDR1 is KGHDR and CDR2 is SFDVKD in the germline V gene.

The chain is built from TRBV11-1 and TRBJ2-3; 9 bases map to TRBD1. Losses at the gene ends were 8 bases for V and 4 bases for J; bases not matched to a gene: 4. CDR3 length equals 13 residues. In germline, CDR1 is SGHAT, CDR2 FQDESV (reference sequence). CDR3 sequence (DNA): TGTGCCAGCCTGGGACAGGGCGCAGATACGCAGTATTTT. Protein product: CASLGQGADTQYF.

This sequence joins TRBV7-9 and TRBJ1-2; D uncertain. CDR1 SEHNR and CDR2 FQNEAQ come from the germline V gene (reference sequence). CDR3 size: 11 residues. The V end was cut by 5 bases, the J end by 8 bases, with 9 bases between. CDR3 protein: CASSPTEGYTF. In nucleotides, the CDR3 is TGTGCCAGCAGCCCAACTGAGGGCTACACCTTC.

The chain carries TRBV30 and TRBJ1-2, with a weak D call TRBD1 (6 bases). Trimming pared 1 base from V and 7 bases from J, leaving 16 bases between. This CDR3 has 14 amino acids. Germline CDR1 GTSNPN, CDR2 SVGIG (reference sequence). The CDR3 DNA reads TGTGCCTGGAGTGGAAGTGAGGGAGGGGGTGGCTACACCTTC. Protein sequence: CAWSGSEGGGGYTF.

J is TRBJ1-1 and V is TRBV4-2; 7 bases map to TRBD1. This CDR3 spans 13 amino acids. V shed 2 bases, J shed 11 bases, and the junction held 8 bases outside the gene matches. Germline lookup yields CDR1 LGHNA and CDR2 YNFKEQ. The CDR3 DNA is TGTGCCAGCAGCCAACCTACAGGGGAGAGTGCTTTCTTT. This codes for CASSQPTGESAFF.

The chain links TRBV30 to TRBJ1-2, with D tentatively TRBD1 (6 bases). CDR3 length: 14 amino acids. V was trimmed by 7 bases and J by 8 bases, leaving 23 bases between them. The germline gives CDR1 GTSNPN, CDR2 SVGIG (reference sequence). CDR3 region: CASSGLAGQRGYTF. The CDR3 region has the DNA TGTGCCTCCTCGGGCCTCGCTGGACAGCGGGGCTACACCTTC.

CDR3: CASSQEGRLGAAKMNTEAFF. The CDR3 nucleotides are TGTGCCAGCAGCCAAGAGGGCCGGCTTGGGGCCGCGAAGATGAACACTGAAGCTTTCTTT. V usage is TRBV14 and J usage is TRBJ1-1; weak D call: TRBD1 (5 bases). Germline assignment: CDR1 SGHDN and CDR2 FVKESK. V was shortened by 0 bases and J by 0 bases, with 23 bases between the two germline ends. This CDR3 is built from 20 residues.

The V gene is TRBV19, the J gene TRBJ1-2, with TRBD1 matching 8 bases. The CDR3 contains 17 residues. With 7 bases clipped from V and 0 bases from J, the junction kept 13 bases outside the gene matches. Germline CDR1 is LNHDA and CDR2 is SQIVND (reference sequence). The CDR3 here is CASTSRTGSGTNYGYTF. The CDR3 DNA is TGTGCCAGTACCTCGAGGACAGGGAGCGGCACTAACTATGGCTACACCTTC.

The rearrangement links TRBV7-6 to TRBJ2-3, with 7 bases matching TRBD1. This CDR3 is 16 amino acids long. CDR1 is SGHVS, CDR2 FNYEAQ, per germline. The ends lost 1 base at V and 1 base at J; junction bases unmatched: 5. This CDR3 reads CASSLESGTGTDTQYF. The CDR3 coding sequence is TGTGCCAGCAGCTTAGAGTCAGGGACAGGCACAGATACGCAGTATTTT.

The gene calls are TRBV18 and TRBJ2-7, with 14 nucleotides matching TRBD2. Germline V gives CDR1 KGHSH, CDR2 LQKENI. Unmatched junction bases numbered 1, after V lost 3 bases and J lost 6 bases. CDR3 size: 14 residues. The CDR3 bases are TGTGCCAGCTCACCGGGACTAGCGGGAGTCGAGCAGTACTTC. This gives the protein CASSPGLAGVEQYF.

V usage is TRBV29-1 and J usage is TRBJ1-1; no clear D gene. V was shortened by 4 bases and J by 0 bases, with 21 bases between the two germline ends. The germline V gene encodes CDR1 SQVTM and CDR2 ANQGSEA. CDR3 length: 17 residues. CDR3 residues: CSVVSIGRGILNTEAFF. The CDR3 nucleotides are TGCAGCGTTGTATCGATAGGTCGAGGTATTTTGAACACTGAAGCTTTCTTT.

The V call is TRBV7-3, the J call TRBJ2-2; 8 bases are shared with TRBD1. This CDR3 spans 15 amino acids. Germline V gene data show CDR1 as SGHTA and CDR2 as FQGTGA. With 5 bases clipped from V and 6 bases from J, the junction kept 8 bases outside the gene matches. The CDR3 region is CASSEGQGVPGELFF. The CDR3 DNA follows: TGTGCCAGCAGCGAAGGACAGGGTGTCCCCGGGGAGCTGTTTTTT. Full variable domain (missing parts from reference TRBV7-3 and TRBJ2-2): GAGVSQTPSNKVTEKGKYVELRCDPISGHTALYWYRQSLGQGPEFLIYFQGTGAADDSGLPNDRFFAVRPEGSVSTLKIQRTERGDSAVYLCASSEGQGVPGELFFGEGSRLTVL.

The chain employs TRBV6-6 and TRBJ2-7, with 8 bases identical to TRBD2. The CDR3 contains 12 residues. Losses at the gene ends were 6 bases for V and 5 bases for J; bases not matched to a gene: 3. Germline lookup yields CDR1 MNHNY and CDR2 SVGAGI (reference sequence). CDR3 sequence reads: CASRPGGDEQYF. As DNA, the CDR3 is TGTGCCAGCAGACCGGGAGGGGACGAGCAGTACTTC.

There are a few counts of this clone. The chain has TRBV5-1 and TRBJ1-2, with 9 bases aligning to TRBD1. Germline V CDR1 and CDR2: SGHRS, YFSETQ. The CDR3 loop spans 14 amino acids. The V gene end was trimmed by 3 bases and the J gene end by 8 bases; junction bases not matched to a gene: 8. The CDR3 nucleotides read TGCGCCAGCAGCTGGGGGGACAGGGCTAAAGGCTACACCTTC. Protein product: CASSWGDRAKGYTF.

The J gene is TRBJ1-1, the V gene TRBV7-9, with TRBD1 identical over 9 bases. The CDR3 loop spans 15 amino acids. V gave up 4 bases and J gave up 1 base; unmatched junction bases: 4. CDR1 and CDR2 (germline): SEHNR, FQNEAQ (reference sequence). The CDR3 here is CASSWVGQGNTEAFF. As DNA, the CDR3 is TGTGCCAGCAGCTGGGTGGGACAGGGGAACACTGAAGCTTTCTTT.

This clone appeared once. CDR3 in amino acids: CASSDPGRAEKLFF. DNA for the CDR3: TGCGCCAGCAGTGACCCAGGGAGGGCCGAAAAACTGTTTTTT. The chain links TRBV5-1 to TRBJ1-4; TRBD1 is a possible D gene (5 bases). V was shortened by 5 bases and J by 8 bases, with 16 bases between the two germline ends. This CDR3 region has 14 residues. Per germline, CDR1 SGHRS and CDR2 YFSETQ.

The chain uses TRBV11-2 and TRBJ2-7, with TRBD1 matching over 9 bases. With V trimmed by 1 base and J by 0 bases, 1 base remained unmatched. The CDR3 runs 15 residues. Germline CDR1 and CDR2: SGHAT and FQNNGV. DNA for the CDR3: TGTGCCAGCAGCTTAGGGACAGGGGCCTCCTACGAGCAGTACTTC. Protein sequence: CASSLGTGASYEQYF.

CDR3 sequence (DNA): TGTGCCATCAGTGCCCGGGATACAGATACGCAGTATTTT. Translated: CAISARDTDTQYF. The V call is TRBV10-3, the J call TRBJ2-3; D perhaps matches TRBD2 (5 bases). Germline values: CDR1 ENHRY, CDR2 SYGVKD. CDR3 length equals 13 residues. With 4 bases removed from V and 3 bases from J, the gap between germline ends came to 8 bases.

The chain carries TRBV19 and TRBJ2-3, with D possibly matching TRBD1 (6 bases). Trimming took off 2 bases at V and 0 bases at J, with 15 bases between the two ends. Germline lookup yields CDR1 LNHDA and CDR2 SQIVND (reference sequence). This CDR3 comprises 17 residues. The CDR3 DNA sequence: TGTGCCAGTAGTATACGGCCCAGGGGCATTAGCACAGATACGCAGTATTTT. This translates into CASSIRPRGISTDTQYF.

This clone has only a few counts. J is TRBJ2-7 and V is TRBV12-5; the D gene is possibly TRBD2 (6 bases). The CDR3 contains 15 residues. Germline V gives CDR1 LGHNT, CDR2 FRNRAP. Trimming took off 5 bases at V and 2 bases at J, with 16 bases between the two ends. This CDR3 is CASGPSGGPTYEQYF. CDR3 nucleotides: TGTGCTAGTGGTCCCTCAGGAGGGCCAACCTACGAGCAGTACTTC.

CDR3 loop: CASRSGQGALFF. The CDR3 DNA reads TGTGCCAGCAGATCGGGACAGGGAGCACTGTTTTTT. The chain has TRBV6-5 and TRBJ1-4; TRBD1 matches 9 bases. CDR3 length equals 12 residues. Per the germline V gene, CDR1 is MNHEY and CDR2 is SVGAGI. V gave up 6 bases and J gave up 13 bases; unmatched junction bases: 6.